Listed below are T cell receptor beta chains from one sample, sequenced in a study of cytomegalovirus exposure and HLA in healthy donors. Generated by immunoSEQ multiplex PCR, the TCRdb table keeps only in-frame clones and is missing some. The repertoire includes 150,000 or so clones, approximately 73% of them detected once, and approximately 1.8% sits in the top ten. The sample comprised PBMCs. Source of these receptors: a woman aged 18-29 years in good health and CMV-seronegative. Each CDR3 is given with its conserved first and last residue. A D gene is named only where the DNA matches it firmly. The size entry is marked missing in some rows and otherwise reads once, few, many or a size class.

j_call,v_call,clone_size,d_call,cdr3_nt,cdr3_aa
TRBJ1-2,TRBV9,.,TRBD1,TGTGCCAGCAGCTTACGGACAGGGAGGGGTAACTATGGCTACACCTTC,CASSLRTGRGNYGYTF
TRBJ1-5,TRBV4-1,.,.,TGCGCCAGCAGCCAAGGAGATCAGCCCCAGCATTTT,CASSQGDQPQHF
TRBJ1-1,TRBV5-5,.,.,TGTGCCAGCAGCGCCAGCAGGGGAGGGACTGAAGCTTTCTTT,CASSASRGGTEAFF
TRBJ2-2,TRBV6-5,.,.,TGTGCCAGCAGTTACATCCGGGCCGGGGAGCTGTTTTTT,CASSYIRAGELFF
TRBJ1-2,TRBV5-1,.,.,TGCGCCAGCGGAGAGGGAACTGTAGACTATGGCTACACCTTC,CASGEGTVDYGYTF
TRBJ2-1,TRBV9,once,TRBD2,TGTGCCAGCAGCGTATCGGTCGCAGGACCTAGCGGGAGGGCCGACTACAATGAGCAGTTCTTC,CASSVSVAGPSGRADYNEQFF
TRBJ1-1,TRBV25-1,.,.,TGTGCCAGCAGCAATGTCCGGGGCGGGGCCCGGGCCAACACTGAAGCTTTCTTT,CASSNVRGGARANTEAFF
TRBJ1-1,TRBV4-3,few,.,TGCGCCAGCAGCCACGCAGGGTTGATGAACACTGAAGCTTTCTTT,CASSHAGLMNTEAFF
TRBJ1-2,TRBV2,.,TRBD1,TGTGCCAGCAGTGAAACCCTGGGGGACAGGGGGGGCTATGGCTACACCTTC,CASSETLGDRGGYGYTF
TRBJ2-2,TRBV9,.,TRBD1,TGTGCCAGCAGCGTCTCCGGACAGGGGGCCGGGGAGCTGTTTTTT,CASSVSGQGAGELFF
TRBJ2-1,TRBV27,.,.,TGTGCCAGCAGTTCCCTGGCCAGCGGCTTCTACAATGAGCAGTTCTTC,CASSSLASGFYNEQFF
TRBJ2-1,TRBV5-4,.,TRBD2,TGTGCCAGCAGCTCGAATCCTAGGACTAGCGGGAGGATTAAGTACAATGAGCAGTTCTTC,CASSSNPRTSGRIKYNEQFF
TRBJ2-5,TRBV5-4,.,.,TGTGCCAGCAGCTTGGAGCTAGTCGATGAGACCCAGTACTTC,CASSLELVDETQYF
TRBJ2-7,TRBV7-6,few,TRBD1,TGTGCCAGCAGCCCAGGGGACAGGGGGCTCTACGAGCAGTACTTC,CASSPGDRGLYEQYF
TRBJ2-2,TRBV6-1,few,.,TGTGCCTACCGTCGAGCCAGGGACACCGGGGAGCTGTTTTTT,CAYRRARDTGELFF